Sequencing of this T cell receptor beta chain was carried out in a study of blood T cell repertoires in COVID-19. Trimming removed 3 bases from V and 4 bases from J; junction bases left unmatched: 6. The CDR3 has 15 amino acids. Germline V gene sequence: CDR1 LNHDA, CDR2 SQIVND (reference sequence). The data were produced by immunoSEQ multiplex PCR, yet TCRdb's version contains in-frame clones alone and is incomplete. This table has approximately 270,000 clones, under 95% appearing once. Sequenced: PBMCs or T cells enriched from blood (not recorded which). The chain recombines TRBV19 with TRBJ2-1; 7 bases line up with TRBD2. The receptor's source is a man between 40 and 49 years old who had been exposed to COVID-19. Written as DNA, the CDR3 is TGTGCCAGTAGTATTCTAGCGGAGACGTACAATGAGCAGTTCTTC. Translation: CASSILAETYNEQFF.